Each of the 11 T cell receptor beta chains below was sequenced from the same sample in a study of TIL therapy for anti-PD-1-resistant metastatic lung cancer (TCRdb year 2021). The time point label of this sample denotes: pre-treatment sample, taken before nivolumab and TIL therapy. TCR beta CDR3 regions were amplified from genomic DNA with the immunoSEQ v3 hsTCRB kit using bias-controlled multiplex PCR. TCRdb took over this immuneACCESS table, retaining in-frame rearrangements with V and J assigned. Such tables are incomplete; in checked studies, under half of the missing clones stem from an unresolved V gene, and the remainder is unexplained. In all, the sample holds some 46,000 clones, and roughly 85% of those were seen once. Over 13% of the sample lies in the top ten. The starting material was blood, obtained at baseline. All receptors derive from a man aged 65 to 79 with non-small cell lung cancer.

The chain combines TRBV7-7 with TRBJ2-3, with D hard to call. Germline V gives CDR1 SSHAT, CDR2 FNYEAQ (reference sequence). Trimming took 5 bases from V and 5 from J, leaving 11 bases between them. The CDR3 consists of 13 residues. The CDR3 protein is CASSSILGDTQYF. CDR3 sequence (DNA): TGTGCCAGCAGCAGTATCTTGGGAGATACGCAGTATTTT.

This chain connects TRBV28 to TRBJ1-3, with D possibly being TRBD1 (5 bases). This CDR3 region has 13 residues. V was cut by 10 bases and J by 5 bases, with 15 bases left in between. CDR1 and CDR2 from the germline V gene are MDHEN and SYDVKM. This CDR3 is CAIKGQGRNTIYF. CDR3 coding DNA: TGTGCCATCAAGGGGCAGGGACGAAACACCATATATTTT. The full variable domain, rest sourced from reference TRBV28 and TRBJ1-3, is DVKVTQSSRYLVKRTGEKVFLECVQDMDHENMFWYRQDPGLGLRLIYFSYDVKMKEKGDIPEGYSVSREKKERFSLILESASTNQTSMYLCAIKGQGRNTIYFGEGSWLTVV.

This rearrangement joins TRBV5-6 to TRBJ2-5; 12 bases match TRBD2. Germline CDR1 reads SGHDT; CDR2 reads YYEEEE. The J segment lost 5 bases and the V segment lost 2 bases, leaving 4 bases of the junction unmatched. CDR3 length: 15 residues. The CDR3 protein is CASSFGLAGKETQYF. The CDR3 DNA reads TGTGCCAGCAGCTTTGGACTAGCGGGAAAGGAGACCCAGTACTTC. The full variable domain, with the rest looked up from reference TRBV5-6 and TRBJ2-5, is DAGVTQSPTHLIKTRGQQVTLRCSPKSGHDTVSWYQQALGQGPQFIFQYYEEEERQRGNFPDRFSGHQFPNYSSELNVNALLLGDSALYLCASSFGLAGKETQYFGPGTRLLVL.

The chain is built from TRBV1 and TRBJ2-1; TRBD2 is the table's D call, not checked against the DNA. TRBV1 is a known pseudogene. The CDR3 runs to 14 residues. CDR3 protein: CTSSQPRSGDWQFF. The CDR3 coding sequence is TGCACCAGCAGCCAACCTAGATCTGGGGACTGGCAGTTCTTC.

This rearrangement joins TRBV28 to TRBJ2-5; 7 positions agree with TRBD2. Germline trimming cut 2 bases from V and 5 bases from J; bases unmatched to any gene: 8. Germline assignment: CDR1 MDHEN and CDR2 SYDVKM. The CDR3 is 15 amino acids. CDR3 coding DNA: TGTGCCAGCAGTTTACAGGCGGGAGCTGTTGAGACCCAGTACTTC. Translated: CASSLQAGAVETQYF.

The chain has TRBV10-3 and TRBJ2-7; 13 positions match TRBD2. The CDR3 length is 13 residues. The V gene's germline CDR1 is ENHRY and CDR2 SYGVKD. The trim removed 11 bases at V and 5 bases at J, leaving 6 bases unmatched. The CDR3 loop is CASRGLAGNEQYF. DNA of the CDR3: TGTGCCTCCCGGGGACTAGCGGGAAACGAGCAGTACTTC.

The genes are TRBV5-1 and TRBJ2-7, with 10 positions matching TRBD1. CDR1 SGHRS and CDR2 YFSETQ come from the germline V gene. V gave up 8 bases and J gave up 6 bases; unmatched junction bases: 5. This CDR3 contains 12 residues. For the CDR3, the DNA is TGCGCCAGTGGACAGGGGGTTGTCGAGCAGTACTTC. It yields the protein CASGQGVVEQYF.

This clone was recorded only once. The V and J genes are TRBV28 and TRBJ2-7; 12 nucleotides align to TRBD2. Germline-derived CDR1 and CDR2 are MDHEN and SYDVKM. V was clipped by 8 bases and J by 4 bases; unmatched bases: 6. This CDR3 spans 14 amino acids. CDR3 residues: CASSQTSGGYEQYF. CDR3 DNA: TGTGCCAGCTCTCAGACTAGCGGGGGTTACGAGCAGTACTTC.

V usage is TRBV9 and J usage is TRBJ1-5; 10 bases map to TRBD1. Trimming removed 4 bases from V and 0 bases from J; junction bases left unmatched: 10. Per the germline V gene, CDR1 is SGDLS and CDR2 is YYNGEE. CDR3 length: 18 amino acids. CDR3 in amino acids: CASSPGQGGPYSNQPQHF. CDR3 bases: TGTGCCAGCAGCCCTGGACAGGGGGGGCCCTATAGCAATCAGCCCCAGCATTTT.

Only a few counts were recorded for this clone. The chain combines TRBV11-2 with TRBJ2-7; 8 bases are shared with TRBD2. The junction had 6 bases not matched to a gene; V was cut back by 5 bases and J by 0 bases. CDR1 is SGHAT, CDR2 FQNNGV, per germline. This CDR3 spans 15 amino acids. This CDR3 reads CASSRSGSSSYEQYF. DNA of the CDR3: TGTGCCAGCAGCCGCAGCGGGAGCTCCTCCTACGAGCAGTACTTC. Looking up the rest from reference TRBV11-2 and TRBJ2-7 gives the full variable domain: EAGVAQSPRYKIIEKRQSVAFWCNPISGHATLYWYQQILGQGPKLLIQFQNNGVVDDSQLPKDRFSAERLKGVDSTLKIQPAKLEDSAVYLCASSRSGSSSYEQYFGPGTRLTVT.

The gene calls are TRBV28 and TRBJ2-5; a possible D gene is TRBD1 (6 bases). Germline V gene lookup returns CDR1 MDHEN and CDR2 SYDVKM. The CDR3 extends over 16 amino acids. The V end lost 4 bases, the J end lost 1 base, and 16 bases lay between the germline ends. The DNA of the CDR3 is TGTGCCAGCAGTTCATACAGGGACCTAGCCCAAGAGACCCAGTACTTC. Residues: CASSSYRDLAQETQYF. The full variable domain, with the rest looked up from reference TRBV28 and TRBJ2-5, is DVKVTQSSRYLVKRTGEKVFLECVQDMDHENMFWYRQDPGLGLRLIYFSYDVKMKEKGDIPEGYSVSREKKERFSLILESASTNQTSMYLCASSSYRDLAQETQYFGPGTRLLVL.